A single sample gave rise to the 26 T cell receptor beta chains below, sequenced in a study of T cells in Graves' hyperthyroidism and ophthalmopathy. TCR beta CDR3 region amplification was performed from RNA transcripts. TCR CDR3 underwent first-round RT-PCR with the HTBI primer set. Via MiXCR, TCRdb re-called the multiplex PCR reads, giving one row per CDR3 protein. In the table there are 500,000 to 550,000 distinct CDR3 sequences, 20% of which are singletons. Specimen: blood. Source of these receptors: a middle-aged man with Graves' ophthalmopathy.

CDR3: CASSFDRDRIYEQYF. Here the CDR3 DNA reads TGTGCCAGCAGTTTTGACCGGGACAGAATTTACGAGCAGTACTTC. This sequence joins TRBV12-3 or TRBV12-4 and TRBJ2-7; 7 nucleotides match TRBD1. This CDR3 has 15 amino acids. V dropped 3 bases and J dropped 4; count of bases not matched to a gene: 9.

The chain couples TRBV12-3 or TRBV12-4 to TRBJ2-1; TRBD1 matches 7 bases. V trimming: 5 bases; J trimming: 1 base; junction bases outside the gene matches: 11. The length of the CDR3 is 17 residues. The DNA of the CDR3 is TGTGCCAGCAGTATAATCACAGGGGAACGATCCTACAATGAGCAGTTCTTC. It yields the protein CASSIITGERSYNEQFF.

This clonotype was seen a few times. The chain couples TRBV3-1 to TRBJ2-5, with D perhaps TRBD2 (6 bases). V dropped 6 bases and J dropped 4 bases, with 15 bases sitting between them. The V gene's germline CDR1 is LGHDT and CDR2 YNNKEL (reference sequence). This CDR3 region has 14 residues. CDR3 DNA: TGTGCCAGCAGTGGGGGGTGGATGGGAGAGACCCAGTACTTC. Translating gives CASSGGWMGETQYF.

Only a few counts were recorded for this clonotype. This rearrangement joins TRBV25-1 to TRBJ2-1, with 14 bases identical to TRBD2. The V and J ends lost 4 bases and 6 bases, in that order; junction bases with no gene match: 11. The germline V gene has CDR1 MGHDK and CDR2 SYGVNS. This CDR3 is built from 18 residues. The CDR3 coding sequence is TGTGCCAGCAGTGCGTTAACCCCCGGGACTAGCGGGAGCAATGAGCAGTTCTTC. As protein: CASSALTPGTSGSNEQFF.

The rearrangement uses TRBV12-3 or TRBV12-4 and TRBJ2-5; D is possibly TRBD1 (6 bases). Trimming cost V 4 bases and J 1 base, with 10 bases left between them. The CDR3 loop spans 14 amino acids. The CDR3 loop is CASSYRAAQETQYF. In DNA form, the CDR3 reads TGTGCCAGCAGTTACAGGGCAGCCCAAGAGACCCAGTACTTC.

The V and J genes are TRBV19 and TRBJ2-1; D may be TRBD2 (6 bases). This CDR3 is built from 15 residues. V dropped 4 bases and J dropped 2 bases, with 12 bases sitting between them. Germline CDR1 LNHDA, CDR2 SQIVND (reference sequence). The CDR3 coding sequence is TGTGCCAGTAGTAGTGGGGTAGCGGCCTACAATGAGCAGTTCTTC. Translating gives CASSSGVAAYNEQFF.

There are many counts of this clonotype. This sequence joins TRBV27 and TRBJ2-7; 11 bases agree with TRBD2. In germline, CDR1 is MNHEY, CDR2 SMNVEV (reference sequence). V was pared by 7 bases and J by 7 bases, with 12 bases of the junction left unmatched. This CDR3 spans 15 amino acids. CDR3 sequence reads: CASTISGRGFREQYF. CDR3 in DNA: TGTGCCAGCACCATTAGCGGGAGGGGTTTCAGGGAGCAGTACTTC.

V is TRBV5-5 and J is TRBJ1-5; D might be TRBD1 (6 bases). Per the germline V gene, CDR1 is SGHKS and CDR2 is YYEKEE (reference sequence). The CDR3 spans 17 residues. Deletions cut 0 bases from V and 1 base from J, with 14 bases between. The CDR3 sequence: CASSLGGGAFSNQPQHF. For the CDR3, the DNA is TGTGCCAGCAGCTTGGGTGGGGGCGCGTTCAGCAATCAGCCCCAGCATTTT.

This chain connects TRBV20-1 to TRBJ2-5; D might be TRBD1 (5 bases). V was shortened by 0 bases and J by 5 bases, with 19 bases between the two germline ends. Germline V CDR1 and CDR2: DFQATT, SNEGSKA (reference sequence). This CDR3 region has 16 residues. For the CDR3, the DNA is TGCAGTGCTAGAGATGATGGGGCGACGCGTACGGAGACCCAGTACTTC. Its protein is CSARDDGATRTETQYF.

In this sample, this clonotype turned up a few times. The J gene is TRBJ2-2, the V gene TRBV2; 10 bases are a match to TRBD2. Germline CDR1 and CDR2: SNHLY and FYNNEI. J gave up 6 bases and V 4 bases, and 5 bases lay outside the gene matches. This CDR3 spans 15 amino acids. CDR3 nucleotide sequence: TGTGCCAGCAGTGCAAGCGGGGGGGCCGCCGGGGAGCTGTTTTTT. It is translated as CASSASGGAAGELFF. The full variable domain, in which reference TRBV2 and TRBJ2-2 provide the parts outside the CDR3, is EPEVTQTPSHQVTQMGQEVILRCVPISNHLYFYWYRQILGQKVEFLVSFYNNEISEKSEIFDDQFSVERPDGSNFTLKIRSTKLEDSAMYFCASSASGGAAGELFFGEGSRLTVL.

The chain has TRBV27 and TRBJ1-4; D uncertain. The V gene's germline CDR1 is MNHEY and CDR2 SMNVEV (reference sequence). V was trimmed by 2 bases and J by 3 bases, leaving 4 bases between them. This CDR3 has 13 amino acids. CDR3 residues: CASSLVANEKLFF. For the CDR3, the DNA is TGTGCCAGCAGTTTAGTGGCTAATGAAAAACTGTTTTTT.

Only a few counts were recorded for this clonotype. The chain uses TRBV7-6 and TRBJ2-2; D is ambiguous. The CDR3 extends over 14 amino acids. V gave up 4 bases and J gave up 4 bases, with 10 bases separating them. Looked up from germline, CDR1 is SGHVS and CDR2 is FNYEAQ. Here the CDR3 DNA reads TGTGCCAGCAGCTCTAACGGTGGCACCGGGGAGCTGTTTTTT. It translates to CASSSNGGTGELFF.

Only a few counts were recorded for this clonotype. J is TRBJ2-5 and V is TRBV5-5; TRBD1 aligns across 7 bases. Germline V gene lookup returns CDR1 SGHKS and CDR2 YYEKEE (reference sequence). V shed 0 bases and J 10 bases; nucleotides not matched to a gene: 9. This CDR3 contains 14 residues. CDR3 DNA: TGTGCCAGCAGCTTGGCCGAGGCCCAGGGGGACCAGTACTTC. It is translated as CASSLAEAQGDQYF.

In this sample, this clonotype turned up a few times. The chain is built from TRBV15 and TRBJ2-7, with no clear D. CDR3 length equals 14 residues. Germline V CDR1 and CDR2: LNHNV, YYDKDF (reference sequence). The germline V and J ends were trimmed by 0 bases and 0 bases, with 6 bases remaining between them. As DNA, the CDR3 is TGTGCCACCAGCAGAGAGGCGAGCTCCTACGAGCAGTACTTC. As protein: CATSREASSYEQYF.

Remarks on this clonotype: Since a much larger clone is just one base distant, this may be a read error. The chain couples TRBV5-1 to TRBJ2-1, with a possible D match to TRBD1 (6 bases). Trimming shortened V by 3 bases and J by 6 bases, and 16 bases separated the two germline ends. The CDR3 spans 15 residues. Germline V lookup: CDR1 SGHRS, CDR2 YFSETQ. The CDR3 bases are TGCGCCAGCAGCTCATCAGGGGTGAAAATCAATGAGCAGTTCTTC. Translated: CASSSSGVKINEQFF.

V usage is TRBV27 and J usage is TRBJ1-6, with D unresolved. The CDR3 is made up of 13 amino acids. V was trimmed by 3 bases and J by 7 bases, leaving 7 bases between them. Germline CDR1 MNHEY, CDR2 SMNVEV (reference sequence). The CDR3 reads CASSFGINSPLHF. CDR3 DNA: TGTGCCAGCAGTTTTGGTATAAATTCACCCCTCCACTTT.

This clonotype showed up just a few times. The chain uses TRBV20-1 and TRBJ2-1, with a weak D call TRBD2 (6 bases). The CDR3 length is 12 residues. CDR1 DFQATT and CDR2 SNEGSKA come from the germline V gene (reference sequence). With 6 bases removed from V and 10 bases from J, the gap between germline ends came to 16 bases. In DNA form, the CDR3 reads TGCAGTGCATCTTCCCCTCTAGCGGAGCAGTTCTTC. The encoded protein is CSASSPLAEQFF.

This chain links TRBV6-1 with TRBJ2-5, with 15 bases matching TRBD2. This CDR3 has 16 residues. V lost 7 bases to trimming and J lost 0 bases; unmatched junction nucleotides: 3. Germline V gene data show CDR1 as MNHNS and CDR2 as SASEGT. The CDR3 DNA sequence: TGTGCCAGCATCCGGACTAGCGGGAGGGACCAAGAGACCCAGTACTTC. Translating gives CASIRTSGRDQETQYF.

The rearrangement uses TRBV5-6 and TRBJ2-3, with D hard to call. This CDR3 is built from 16 residues. Trimming cost V 0 bases and J 2 bases, with 13 bases left between them. Germline CDR1 and CDR2: SGHDT and YYEEEE. CDR3 bases: TGTGCCAGCAGCTTGGTTGGCAGCTTCGTCACAGATACGCAGTATTTT. Translated: CASSLVGSFVTDTQYF. Based on the CDR3 plus reference TRBV5-6 and TRBJ2-3, the full variable domain is DAGVTQSPTHLIKTRGQQVTLRCSPKSGHDTVSWYQQALGQGPQFIFQYYEEEERQRGNFPDRFSGHQFPNYSSELNVNALLLGDSALYLCASSLVGSFVTDTQYFGPGTRLTVL.

This chain connects TRBV5-1 to TRBJ2-3; 10 bases line up with TRBD1. Trimming cost V 4 bases and J 3 bases; bases outside gene matches: 5. Germline V CDR1 and CDR2: SGHRS, YFSETQ. The CDR3 is 15 amino acids. Here the CDR3 reads CASSPDRGRTDTQYF. CDR3 nucleotides: TGCGCCAGCAGCCCAGACAGGGGGCGGACAGATACGCAGTATTTT.

The table lists this clonotype with a few counts. V usage is TRBV5-1 and J usage is TRBJ2-1; 9 bases are shared with TRBD2. CDR1 and CDR2 from the germline V gene are SGHRS and YFSETQ. With V trimmed by 1 base and J by 6 bases, 11 bases remained unmatched. The CDR3 spans 17 residues. The DNA of the CDR3 is TGCGCCAGCAGCTTGATCCCCGGGCTAGCGGGGAGCAATGAGCAGTTCTTC. It is translated as CASSLIPGLAGSNEQFF.

On this clonotype: A read error may explain this, as a much larger clone is one base away. The chain couples TRBV18 to TRBJ2-3; 7 bases are shared with TRBD2. Per germline, CDR1 KGHSH and CDR2 LQKENI. V dropped 2 bases and J dropped 3; count of bases not matched to a gene: 8. This CDR3 has 16 amino acids. CDR3 in amino acids: CASSPNGLEETDTQYF. CDR3 nucleotide sequence: TGTGCCAGCTCACCAAACGGACTAGAGGAGACAGATACGCAGTATTTT.

This clonotype has more than one count but fewer than ten. The V gene is TRBV27, the J gene TRBJ2-3; D call uncertain. V lost 8 bases and J 6 bases, leaving 12 bases between the germline ends. CDR1 is MNHEY, CDR2 SMNVEV, per germline (reference sequence). The CDR3 totals 12 residues. CDR3: CASEGNADTQYF. DNA for the CDR3: TGTGCCAGCGAAGGAAATGCCGATACGCAGTATTTT.

This clonotype was counted at least ten times. The V and J genes are TRBV2 and TRBJ2-7; D is ambiguous. Looked up from germline, CDR1 is SNHLY and CDR2 is FYNNEI. The CDR3 runs to 12 residues. V dropped 5 bases and J dropped 1 base, with 6 bases sitting between them. The CDR3 DNA reads TGTGCCAGCAGTAAGGAGTCCTACGAGCAGTACTTC. Translated, it gives CASSKESYEQYF.

This clonotype has just one count. The V gene is TRBV6-1, the J gene TRBJ1-3; D not certain. The CDR3 spans 14 residues. CDR1 and CDR2 from the germline V gene are MNHNS and SASEGT. Trimming took 5 bases from V and 2 from J, leaving 10 bases between them. The CDR3: CASSPSGAGNTIYF. The CDR3 DNA reads as TGTGCCAGCAGTCCGTCCGGTGCTGGAAACACCATATATTTT.

This clonotype was recorded at least ten times. The J gene is TRBJ2-6, the V gene TRBV7-8; D gene uncertain. V shed 0 bases and J shed 3 bases, with 6 bases lying between them. The CDR3 is 15 residues long. Germline CDR1 and CDR2: SGHVS and FQNEAQ. CDR3 coding DNA: TGTGCCAGCAGCTTAGCGCTCAGTGGGGCCAACGTCCTGACTTTC. Residues: CASSLALSGANVLTF.